Below are 13 T cell receptor beta chains sequenced from a single sample in a study of shared clonotypes between healthy human individuals. Assay: immunoSEQ multiplex PCR; the TCRdb copy retains only in-frame clones and omits some. The data contain hundreds of thousands of clones, roughly 96% of them singletons. CD45RO-negative, CCR7-selected cells formed the naive CD8 fraction, which excluded terminally differentiated effector memory CD45RA+ cells. Sequences were obtained from naive CD8+ T cells sorted from blood. Receptor source: a man aged 25 to 45 in good health.

V is TRBV9 and J is TRBJ2-7, with 9 positions matching TRBD1. V shed 3 bases and J 6 bases; nucleotides not matched to a gene: 7. The CDR3 has 14 amino acids. The germline CDR1 and CDR2 sequences are SGDLS and YYNGEE. The CDR3 sequence is CASSARDREREQYF. CDR3 in DNA: TGTGCCAGCAGCGCCCGGGACAGGGAACGCGAGCAGTACTTC.

The rearrangement uses TRBV6-6 and TRBJ1-1; the D gene is possibly TRBD1 (5 bases). Germline V CDR1 and CDR2: MNHNY, SVGAGI (reference sequence). The CDR3 has 15 residues. V shed 0 bases and J shed 4 bases, with 12 bases lying between them. The CDR3, as DNA: TGTGCCAGCAGTTACTCTGGGGGGAAGGGCACTGAAGCTTTCTTT. Its protein product is CASSYSGGKGTEAFF.

V gene TRBV27 combines with J gene TRBJ2-1; D remains unclear. V was trimmed by 6 bases and J by 2 bases, leaving 8 bases between them. CDR1 and CDR2 (germline): MNHEY, SMNVEV (reference sequence). There are 13 residues in the CDR3. CDR3 in DNA: TGTGCCAGCAGGGGATATACCTACAATGAGCAGTTCTTC. Protein: CASRGYTYNEQFF.

V gene TRBV13 combines with J gene TRBJ1-2, with a possible D match to TRBD1 (6 bases). The CDR3 is made up of 16 amino acids. V gave up 1 base and J gave up 4 bases, with 16 bases separating them. Germline V lookup: CDR1 PRHDT, CDR2 FYEKMQ (reference sequence). The chain's CDR3 is CASSLALLGAGYGYTF. In nucleotides, the CDR3 is TGTGCCAGCAGCTTAGCACTTCTGGGGGCAGGCTATGGCTACACCTTC.

The sample holds one count of this clone. The chain uses TRBV28 and TRBJ1-2, with D perhaps matching TRBD1 (6 bases). V gave up 6 bases and J gave up 1 base, with 18 bases separating them. The germline V gene has CDR1 MDHEN and CDR2 SYDVKM. This CDR3 spans 16 amino acids. In DNA form, the CDR3 reads TGTGCCAGCAGGCCCAGGGGCAGACTAGTTAACTATGGCTACACCTTC. Translation: CASRPRGRLVNYGYTF.

The V and J genes are TRBV4-1 and TRBJ2-2, with TRBD1 identical over 10 bases. Germline V lookup: CDR1 MGHRA, CDR2 YSYEKL. J was trimmed by 8 bases and V by 9 bases; bases with no gene match: 15. This CDR3 is 16 amino acids long. This chain's CDR3 is CASRPGDRGLTGELFF. The CDR3 coding sequence is TGCGCCAGTCGCCCGGGAGACAGGGGGCTTACTGGGGAGCTGTTTTTT.

The V and J genes are TRBV7-6 and TRBJ1-2, with 12 bases matching TRBD1. The germline gives CDR1 SGHVS, CDR2 FNYEAQ. This CDR3 region has 19 residues. The J segment lost 4 bases and the V segment lost 1 base, leaving 13 bases of the junction unmatched. The CDR3 here is CASSLGAGTGGVESYGYTF. DNA for the CDR3: TGTGCCAGCAGCTTAGGGGCCGGGACAGGGGGCGTAGAAAGCTATGGCTACACCTTC.

This clone was seen just once. The chain is built from TRBV4-1 and TRBJ2-7; D unclear. The germline CDR1 and CDR2 sequences are MGHRA and YSYEKL. Deletions cut 1 base from V and 7 bases from J, with 8 bases between. The CDR3 covers 12 residues. CDR3 region: CASSQVSGEQYF. CDR3 sequence (DNA): TGCGCCAGCAGCCAAGTATCTGGGGAGCAGTACTTC.

In this sample, this clone turned up once. CDR3 bases: TGTGCCAGCAGTTGGACAGGGGGCCTCAGGAATGAGCAGTTCTTC. Amino acids: CASSWTGGLRNEQFF. The chain links TRBV27 to TRBJ2-1; 11 bases align to TRBD1. Germline CDR1 reads MNHEY; CDR2 reads SMNVEV (reference sequence). V dropped 4 bases and J dropped 7; count of bases not matched to a gene: 6. The CDR3 is 15 residues long.

As regards this clone: At the DNA level, this CDR3 is encoded by other sequences in the same sample as well. The CDR3 bases are TGTGCCAGCAGCGGACAGGGAGGCACTGAAGCTTTCTTT. Residues: CASSGQGGTEAFF. This chain uses TRBV7-9 with TRBJ1-1, with TRBD1 identical over 8 bases. The CDR3 totals 13 residues. With 5 bases clipped from V and 4 bases from J, the junction kept 3 bases outside the gene matches. Germline CDR1 and CDR2: SEHNR and FQNEAQ (reference sequence).

The V call is TRBV27, the J call TRBJ1-1; TRBD1 is a possible D gene (6 bases). The CDR3 length is 17 residues. Looked up from germline, CDR1 is MNHEY and CDR2 is SMNVEV (reference sequence). The ends were cut back, 2 bases at V and 1 base at J, with 17 bases in the middle. Here the CDR3 reads CASSLILGGIANTEAFF. CDR3 bases: TGTGCCAGCAGTTTAATCTTAGGGGGGATCGCGAACACTGAAGCTTTCTTT.

Comments on this clone: At one end the junction does not follow the germline gene, possibly because of a read error. The chain is built from TRBV7-7 and TRBJ2-2, with unresolved D. The CDR3 runs 14 residues. The germline V gene has CDR1 SSHAT and CDR2 FNYEAQ (reference sequence). The CDR3 coding sequence is TGTGCTAGCAGCTTTGGAGTAAACACCGGGGAGCTGTTTTTT. It codes for CASSFGVNTGELFF. The full variable domain, in which reference TRBV7-7 and TRBJ2-2 provide the parts outside the CDR3, is GAGVSQSPRYKVTKRGQDVTLRCDPISSHATLYWYQQALGQGPEFLTYFNYEAQPDKSGLPSDRFSAERPEGSISTLTIQRTEQRDSAMYRCASSFGVNTGELFFGEGSRLTVL.

The DNA for the CDR3 is TGTGCCATCAGTGAGCTCCGGGACAGGGGGCGAGGAACTGAAGCTTTCTTT. Its protein is CAISELRDRGRGTEAFF. V usage is TRBV10-3 and J usage is TRBJ1-1, with 12 nucleotides matching TRBD1. Losses at the gene ends were 2 bases for V and 5 bases for J; bases not matched to a gene: 9. The CDR3 is 17 residues long. Germline-derived CDR1 and CDR2 are ENHRY and SYGVKD.